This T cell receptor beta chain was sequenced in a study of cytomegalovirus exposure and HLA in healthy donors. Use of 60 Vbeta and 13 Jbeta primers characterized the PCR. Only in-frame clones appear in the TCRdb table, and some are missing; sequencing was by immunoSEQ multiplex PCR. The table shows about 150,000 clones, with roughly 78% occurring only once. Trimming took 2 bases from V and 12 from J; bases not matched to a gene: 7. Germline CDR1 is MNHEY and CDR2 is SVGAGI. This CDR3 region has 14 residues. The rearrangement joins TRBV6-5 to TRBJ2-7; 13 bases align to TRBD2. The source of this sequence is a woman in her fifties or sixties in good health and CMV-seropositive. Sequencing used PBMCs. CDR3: CASSYPGLAGPWYF. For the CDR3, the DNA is TGTGCCAGCAGTTACCCGGGACTAGCGGGGCCTTGGTACTTC.